This note documents a single T cell receptor beta chain sequence. Its antigen is unidentified. These data originate in a study of PD-L1 blockade in urothelial cancer. Background on the study: Male patients with bladder-origin urothelial cancer numbered about 90% of the roughly 29. Per blood sample, T cells had a median of roughly 150,000. The study's findings and limits: Patients who had durable benefit saw their tumor-associated blood clones expand more at 3 weeks.

Sample numbers ranged from 1 to 8 per patient, encompassing pretreatment and on-treatment collections. Using immunoSEQ multiplex PCR, the repertoire was profiled, and TCRdb retains in-frame clones only, with some absent. This sample has tens of thousands of clones, with 75% to 90% found just once. V was shortened by 3 bases and J by 0 bases, with 17 bases between the two germline ends. The CDR3 spans 17 residues. The germline V gene has CDR1 MNHNS and CDR2 SASEGT. This chain uses TRBV6-1 with TRBJ1-1; tentatively, D is TRBD1 (6 bases). The sequencing used PBMCs, collected around atezolizumab (anti-PD-L1) treatment. This receptor was identified in a man aged 45-65 years with urothelial cancer. The CDR3 nucleotides read TGTGCCAGCAGTGAGCAATTCAGGGGATCGGTGAACACTGAAGCTTTCTTT. Translated, it gives CASSEQFRGSVNTEAFF.